This paragraph covers one T cell receptor beta chain sequence. Its antigen remains unidentified. This specimen belongs to a study of T cell responses to AZD1222 COVID-19 vaccine. Germline V gives CDR1 SEHNR, CDR2 FQNEAQ (reference sequence). The CDR3 is made up of 14 amino acids. V was trimmed by 4 bases and J by 4 bases, leaving 14 bases between them. Study-level points and caveats: Researchers took repertoire samples only after the peak T cell response had come. The sample set comprised mostly white British donors with more females, and clonal diversity was possibly underestimated.

Assay: immunoSEQ multiplex PCR; the TCRdb copy retains only in-frame clones and omits some. The table shows fewer than 100,000 clones, with around 88% occurring only once. V usage is TRBV7-9 and J usage is TRBJ2-7; possibly TRBD2 for D (5 bases). The sample in question was peripheral blood, obtained 28 days after the second AZD1222 dose. The clonotype originates from an adult who received the AZD1222 COVID-19 vaccine. The CDR3 nucleotides read TGTGCCAGCAGCTCCCCGGGATGGCAGTACGAGCAGTACTTC. As protein: CASSSPGWQYEQYF.